The 30 T cell receptor beta chains presented below share a single source sample, sequenced in a study of molecular identifiers for immune sequencing clone quantification (dated by TCRdb to 2016 to 2019). Library method: PCR. The listed sequencing device is Illumina HiSeq 4000. TCRdb ran its own pipeline on the public reads, namely fastp trimming at Q25 and MiXCR clone calling, and kept in-frame beta chains. One record per CDR3 amino acid sequence lists the most common genes and DNA. The sample data list over 600,000 distinct CDR3 sequences, and 15% to 20% of these were observed just once. The ten largest clones add up to 0.85% of the sample. The material sequenced was naive CD8+ T cells from blood, with Jurkat cell RNA spiked in. The cell subset or site label on this specimen signifies: FACS-sorted CD8+CD4-CCR7+CD45RA+ naive T cells. The receptor set was obtained from a human donor in good health. Some libraries in this study had Jurkat cell RNA spiked in.

The chain combines TRBV30 with TRBJ1-5; D not resolved. The germline V gene encodes CDR1 GTSNPN and CDR2 SVGIG (reference sequence). Deletions cut 2 bases from V and 2 bases from J, with 10 bases between. The CDR3 loop spans 14 amino acids. The CDR3 region is CAWSIGIGNQPQHF. CDR3 coding DNA: TGTGCCTGGAGTATTGGGATCGGCAATCAGCCCCAGCATTTT.

This CDR3 is CASTSFRQNPSYEQYF. The DNA for the CDR3 is TGTGCCAGCACCTCCTTTAGGCAAAACCCCTCCTACGAGCAGTACTTC. The chain couples TRBV6-2 or TRBV6-3 to TRBJ2-7; D unclear. CDR3 length equals 16 residues. Germline V gene sequence: CDR1 MNHEY, CDR2 SVGEGT. V was cut by 7 bases and J by 0 bases, with 19 bases left in between.

This clonotype was found many times. The chain has TRBV6-9 and TRBJ1-3; 8 nucleotides line up with TRBD1. The CDR3 totals 15 residues. J gave up 0 bases and V 6 bases, and 4 bases lay outside the gene matches. CDR1 and CDR2 from the germline V gene are MNHGY and SVAAGI. CDR3 sequence (DNA): TGTGCCAGCAGGGGGACAGGCTACTCTGGAAACACCATATATTTT. It specifies CASRGTGYSGNTIYF.

This clonotype was counted many times. V usage is TRBV27 and J usage is TRBJ1-4; D uncertain. The germline gives CDR1 MNHEY, CDR2 SMNVEV (reference sequence). V lost 6 bases and J lost 3, with 14 bases in between. The CDR3 length is 15 residues. The CDR3 protein is CASRNRTSPNEKLFF. The CDR3 nucleotides are TGTGCCAGCAGGAACCGAACTTCCCCTAATGAAAAACTGTTTTTT.

This clonotype has more than one count but fewer than ten. This chain joins TRBV11-2 and TRBJ2-7, with D unresolved. The CDR3 covers 11 residues. Germline V gene sequence: CDR1 SGHAT, CDR2 FQNNGV. Trimming left V 5 bases short and J 7 bases short, with 9 bases between. The CDR3 DNA reads TGTGCCAGCAGCCCTCGTTTGGAGCAGTACTTC. It specifies CASSPRLEQYF. Using reference TRBV11-2 and TRBJ2-7 for the parts outside the CDR3, the full variable domain is EAGVAQSPRYKIIEKRQSVAFWCNPISGHATLYWYQQILGQGPKLLIQFQNNGVVDDSQLPKDRFSAERLKGVDSTLKIQPAKLEDSAVYLCASSPRLEQYFGPGTRLTVT.

V gene TRBV18 combines with J gene TRBJ2-7, with 8 positions matching TRBD1. V gave up 2 bases and J gave up 0 bases; unmatched junction bases: 9. CDR1 and CDR2 from the germline V gene are KGHSH and LQKENI. This CDR3 has 17 amino acids. CDR3 region: CASSPRTGTLPSYEQYF. The CDR3 nucleotides are TGTGCCAGCTCACCAAGGACAGGGACGCTCCCCTCCTACGAGCAGTACTTC. The full variable domain, its missing parts supplied by reference TRBV18 and TRBJ2-7, is NAGVMQNPRHLVRRRGQEARLRCSPMKGHSHVYWYRQLPEEGLKFMVYLQKENIIDESGMPKERFSAEFPKEGPSILRIQQVVRGDSAAYFCASSPRTGTLPSYEQYFGPGTRLTVT.

This clonotype came up many times. The V call is TRBV19, the J call TRBJ2-3, with TRBD2 matching over 14 bases. V dropped 6 bases and J dropped 3; count of bases not matched to a gene: 5. The length of the CDR3 is 16 residues. Germline V CDR1 and CDR2: LNHDA, SQIVND (reference sequence). CDR3 in DNA: TGTGCCAGTAGGGGGACTAGCGGGAGTGAAACAGATACGCAGTATTTT. Translating it yields CASRGTSGSETDTQYF.

To note about this clonotype: A much larger clone lies one base from this, so it may be a read error. The chain couples TRBV5-3 to TRBJ2-7, with unresolved D. TRBV5-3 is noted as an ORF with a role that remains uncertain. This CDR3 comprises 13 residues. Trimming took off 10 bases at V and 4 bases at J, with 18 bases between the two ends. The CDR3 region is CACSLVQVYEQYF. Written as DNA, the CDR3 is TGTGCCTGCAGCTTGGTGCAGGTATACGAGCAGTACTTC.

The chain links TRBV11-2 to TRBJ2-1; TRBD1 or TRBD2 may be the D gene (6 bases each). Trimming took off 5 bases at V and 6 bases at J, with 23 bases between the two ends. The CDR3 length is 17 residues. Germline-derived CDR1 and CDR2 are SGHAT and FQNNGV. Here the CDR3 reads CASSAGRKFGGCNEQFF. The CDR3 DNA reads TGTGCCAGCAGCGCGGGCCGGAAATTCGGGGGCTGCAATGAGCAGTTCTTC. Variable domain in full (rest from reference TRBV11-2 and TRBJ2-1): EAGVAQSPRYKIIEKRQSVAFWCNPISGHATLYWYQQILGQGPKLLIQFQNNGVVDDSQLPKDRFSAERLKGVDSTLKIQPAKLEDSAVYLCASSAGRKFGGCNEQFFGPGTRLTVL.

This clonotype was observed many times. The rearrangement uses TRBV7-9 and TRBJ2-2; possibly TRBD1 for D (6 bases). The CDR3 length is 18 residues. Between the trimmed V and J ends, which lost 5 bases and 3 bases, there was a span of 22 bases. In germline, CDR1 is SEHNR, CDR2 FQNEAQ (reference sequence). The CDR3 sequence is CASSRPITGKGDTGELFF. The CDR3 DNA reads TGTGCCAGCAGCCGCCCCATTACAGGGAAGGGGGACACCGGGGAGCTGTTTTTT.

As concerns this clonotype: A much larger clone sits a single nucleotide away, making a read error possible. This chain uses TRBV6-2 or TRBV6-3 with TRBJ2-3, with 7 bases lining up with TRBD2. In germline, CDR1 is MNHEY, CDR2 SVGEGT. Losses at the gene ends were 5 bases for V and 1 base for J; bases not matched to a gene: 15. The CDR3 consists of 18 residues. CDR3 residues: CASSPPGEGVVGTDTQYF. CDR3 in DNA: TGTGCCAGCAGTCCCCCTGGGGAGGGCGTCGTTGGCACAGATACGCAGTATTTT.

This clonotype was observed a handful of times. The chain has TRBV27 and TRBJ2-7, with no clear D. The CDR3 totals 14 residues. Germline V gene sequence: CDR1 MNHEY, CDR2 SMNVEV (reference sequence). Trimming cost V 1 base and J 3 bases, with 10 bases left between them. CDR3 DNA sequence: TGTGCCAGCAGTTTATTTGGCAGGAGCTACGAGCAGTACTTC. Its protein product is CASSLFGRSYEQYF.

This clonotype was observed a handful of times. A read error may explain this, as a much larger clone is one base away. The chain carries TRBV7-9 and TRBJ1-1; TRBD1 matches at 12 bases. Germline-derived CDR1 and CDR2 are SEHNR and FQNEAQ (reference sequence). The CDR3 extends over 16 amino acids. CDR3 loop: CANSLGQGAFSTEAFF. Written as DNA, the CDR3 is TGTGCCAACAGCTTGGGACAGGGGGCTTTTAGCACTGAAGCTTTCTTT.

Of note for this clonotype: A much larger clone sits a single nucleotide away, making a read error possible. The rearrangement uses TRBV6-5 and TRBJ2-1; 7 bases are shared with TRBD1. Per germline, CDR1 MNHEY and CDR2 SVGAGI. There are 14 residues in the CDR3. CDR3 bases: TGTGCCAGCGGTTACGGACAGGCCTACAATGAGCAGTTCTTC. This gives the protein CASGYGQAYNEQFF.

Ten or more counts support this clonotype. The V and J genes are TRBV29-1 and TRBJ2-7; D is perhaps TRBD1 (6 bases). CDR1 is SQVTM and CDR2 is ANQGSEA in the germline V gene. V shed 6 bases and J shed 5 bases, with 11 bases lying between them. The CDR3 covers 11 residues. The CDR3 loop reads CSVIRGNEQYF. Here the CDR3 DNA reads TGCAGCGTAATCAGGGGCAACGAGCAGTACTTC.

This clonotype has just a few counts. This chain links TRBV19 with TRBJ1-6; D is perhaps TRBD1 (5 bases). V was shortened by 5 bases and J by 8 bases, with 19 bases between the two germline ends. CDR1 is LNHDA and CDR2 is SQIVND in the germline V gene (reference sequence). The CDR3 totals 16 residues. The CDR3 region is CASSLTDGGGYSPLHF. The CDR3 coding sequence is TGTGCCAGTAGTCTAACCGACGGGGGGGGTTATTCACCCCTCCACTTT.

Ten or more counts support this clonotype. The CDR3 DNA reads as TGTGCCAGCAGTGGGGAGGGCGAATCACAAACCGGGGCCAACGTCCTGACTTTC. Encoded protein: CASSGEGESQTGANVLTF. V usage is TRBV28 and J usage is TRBJ2-6, with 7 bases matching TRBD2. The ends lost 5 bases at V and 4 bases at J; junction bases unmatched: 14. Germline assignment: CDR1 MDHEN and CDR2 SYDVKM. The CDR3 covers 18 residues.

In this sample, this clonotype turned up many times. The chain uses TRBV14 and TRBJ1-1; D is ambiguous. The V end lost 0 bases, the J end lost 2 bases, and 13 bases lay between the germline ends. The CDR3 spans 16 residues. Germline V lookup: CDR1 SGHDN, CDR2 FVKESK. This chain's CDR3 is CASSQEGITPNTEAFF. The DNA for the CDR3 is TGTGCCAGCAGCCAAGAAGGAATTACCCCTAACACTGAAGCTTTCTTT.

The sample holds many counts of this clonotype. V usage is TRBV21-1 and J usage is TRBJ2-4; whether TRBD1, the table's D call, matches the DNA was not checked. TRBV21-1 is a recognized pseudogene. The CDR3 extends over 16 amino acids. The CDR3 region is CASNRDRRWTKNIQYF. The CDR3 region has the DNA TGTGCCAGCAACAGGGACCGCCGCTGGACCAAAAACATTCAGTACTTC.

This clonotype showed up just a few times. A clone one base away is much larger, so this may be a read error. The chain is built from TRBV5-1 and TRBJ2-7; 7 positions agree with TRBD2. The CDR3 has 13 residues. CDR1 is SGHRS, CDR2 YFSETQ, per germline. CDR3 residues: CVSSFASGYEQYF. Here the CDR3 DNA reads TGCGTCAGCAGCTTTGCTAGCGGCTACGAGCAGTACTTC.

CDR3 sequence reads: CASSPLWNNEQFF. The CDR3 nucleotides are TGTGCCAGCAGTCCCCTCTGGAACAATGAGCAGTTCTTC. The V gene is TRBV2, the J gene TRBJ2-1, with unresolved D. The germline V gene has CDR1 SNHLY and CDR2 FYNNEI. CDR3 length equals 13 residues. V lost 5 bases to trimming and J lost 5 bases, with 10 bases between them.

This clonotype has ten or more counts. V and J are TRBV19 and TRBJ2-1; maybe TRBD2 (6 bases). This CDR3 has 14 residues. Trimming took 9 bases from V and 0 from J, leaving 12 bases between them. Germline V gene data show CDR1 as LNHDA and CDR2 as SQIVND (reference sequence). CDR3 sequence (DNA): TGTGCCAGCTCTAGCGTAAGCTCCTACAATGAGCAGTTCTTC. It yields the protein CASSSVSSYNEQFF. The full variable domain, its missing parts supplied by reference TRBV19 and TRBJ2-1, is DGGITQSPKYLFRKEGQNVTLSCEQNLNHDAMYWYRQDPGQGLRLIYYSQIVNDFQKGDIAEGYSVSREKKESFPLTVTSAQKNPTAFYLCASSSVSSYNEQFFGPGTRLTVL.

To note about this clonotype: This clone may be a read error of a much larger clone one base away. This sequence joins TRBV20-1 and TRBJ2-7; weak D call: TRBD2 (5 bases). The V gene lost 6 bases and the J gene lost 6 bases, with 21 bases spanning the gap. The V gene's germline CDR1 is DFQATT and CDR2 SNEGSKA (reference sequence). This CDR3 spans 14 amino acids. The CDR3 nucleotides are TGCAGTGCCGAGGGCGTCTATTCGGGATCCGAGCAGTACTTC. Translated, it gives CSAEGVYSGSEQYF.

This clonotype was found many times. The V and J genes are TRBV27 and TRBJ1-2; D might be TRBD1 (5 bases). V lost 0 bases and J lost 4, with 12 bases in between. Germline V gene data show CDR1 as MNHEY and CDR2 as SMNVEV (reference sequence). There are 15 residues in the CDR3. For the CDR3, the DNA is TGTGCCAGCAGTTTATCAGTTTCAGGGCGCTATGGCTACACCTTC. Translating gives CASSLSVSGRYGYTF.

The V and J genes are TRBV5-1 and TRBJ1-4; D is unclear. Germline CDR1 SGHRS, CDR2 YFSETQ. The CDR3 is 13 amino acids. Trimming removed 0 bases at V and 5 bases at J, with 5 bases between. CDR3: CASSLVRNEKLFF. CDR3 nucleotide sequence: TGCGCCAGCAGCTTGGTCCGCAATGAAAAACTGTTTTTT. Supplemented by reference TRBV5-1 and TRBJ1-4, the full variable domain reads KAGVTQTPRYLIKTRGQQVTLSCSPISGHRSVSWYQQTPGQGLQFLFEYFSETQRNKGNFPGRFSGRQFSNSRSEMNVSTLELGDSALYLCASSLVRNEKLFFGSGTQLSVL.

There are many counts of this clonotype. This chain connects TRBV7-9 to TRBJ1-1; 7 bases agree with TRBD1. CDR3 size: 12 residues. Germline V lookup: CDR1 SEHNR, CDR2 FQNEAQ (reference sequence). Losses at the gene ends were 4 bases for V and 8 bases for J; bases not matched to a gene: 4. The CDR3 nucleotides read TGTGCCAGCAGCTGGGGACAGCCGGAAGCTTTCTTT. As protein: CASSWGQPEAFF.

This clonotype was recorded many times. At one boundary the junction diverges from the germline segment, which might be a read error. The chain links TRBV4-3 to TRBJ2-1; 7 nucleotides line up with TRBD1. The CDR3 sequence is 16 residues long. Germline values: CDR1 LGHNA, CDR2 YSLEER. The CDR3 DNA sequence: TGCGCCAGCAGCCAAGATTCTAACAGGGGCTACAACGAGCAGTTCTTC. Protein sequence: CASSQDSNRGYNEQFF.

Of note for this clonotype: The CDR3 end shows no conserved phenylalanine or tryptophan, and so a read error is likely. The rearrangement uses TRBV3-1 and TRBJ2-7; D call uncertain. Germline CDR1 is LGHDT and CDR2 is YNNKEL (reference sequence). V was pared by 0 bases and J by 0 bases, with 6 bases between. This CDR3 has 14 amino acids. This chain's CDR3 is CASSQDTDSYEQYL. As DNA, the CDR3 is TGTGCCAGCAGCCAAGACACGGACTCCTACGAGCAGTACCTC.

In this sample, this clonotype turned up many times. This CDR3 reads CASKDIQETQYF. In DNA form, the CDR3 reads TGTGCCAGCAAGGACATACAAGAGACCCAGTACTTC. The rearrangement uses TRBV2 and TRBJ2-5; D is possibly TRBD1 (5 bases). This CDR3 spans 12 amino acids. V dropped 7 bases and J dropped 2 bases, with 8 bases sitting between them. Looked up from germline, CDR1 is SNHLY and CDR2 is FYNNEI.

With regard to this clonotype: This may come from a read error, since a much larger clone is one base off. The chain carries TRBV10-2 and TRBJ1-5; D remains unclear. This CDR3 comprises 14 residues. Looked up from germline, CDR1 is WSHSY and CDR2 is SAAADI. Trimming left V 5 bases short and J 2 bases short, with 10 bases between. The CDR3 bases are TGCGCCAGCAGTAGTGGATTTTGCAATCAGCCCCAGCATTTT. Translated: CASSSGFCNQPQHF.